This T cell receptor beta chain was sequenced during a study of identical twins (dated by TCRdb to the mid-2010s). Broadly, across the study: To test whether fetal clonotypes persist, this study deep-sequenced TCR alpha and beta repertoires from monozygotic twins, from unrelated adults of various ages, and from cord blood. Replicate twin experiments were performed at different times using different library preparation protocols to rule out contamination.

Trimming costs V 4 bases and J 0 bases, and their ends lie 9 bases apart. The CDR1 and CDR2 encoded by the germline V gene are SGHVS and FQNEAQ. The CDR3 covers 14 residues, taking in both the cysteine and the phenylalanine. The CDR3 DNA has 42 bases and is translated from base 1. Only healthy Caucasian donors were included. Three pairs of female monozygotic twins, all aged 18 to 29 years, were included in the twin cohort. Peripheral blood mononuclear cells were used as the source from which RNA for TCR libraries was isolated. This clonotype was detected ten times or more. Its antigen is not yet known. The sample holds no much larger clone one base away, and base qualities are not on file. What the study reported, not specific to this receptor: Abundant cord blood beta clonotypes carried fewer insertions; young adult naive repertoires showed a weaker similar trend, while memory repertoires showed none. In monozygotic twins, recombination models systematically underestimated out-of-frame TCR alpha sharing, but the models matched the sharing seen between unrelated individuals. Invariant T cells such as MAIT and iNKT could partly confound zero-insertion analyses, though diverse VJ usage argued against this for most clonotypes. Conclusions relied on cross-sectional statistical analysis, since the same donors could not be followed over many years. Excess twin sharing in beta out-of-frame sequences was weaker because fewer shared sequences lowered the signal-to-noise ratio. Compared with coincidental sharing between unrelated individuals, out-of-frame TCR alpha sequences shared between twins showed an excess of sequences with low generation probability.

Libraries were made using 5' RACE. TCRdb lists the instrument as Illumina HiSeq 2000. A universal primer binding site was added through template switching, and the final cDNA carried a unique molecular identifier so that TCR cDNA molecules could be counted accurately. Specific primers in the conserved constant-segment region were used to synthesize first-strand cDNA for TCR alpha and beta chains. Each cDNA library was double barcoded, with a SMART-Mk sample barcode plus Illumina barcodes, to control for contamination. TruSeq adapter sequences, together with Illumina sample barcodes, were added in two successive PCR steps. Sequencing of the TCR alpha and beta cDNA libraries was done on the Illumina HiSeq platform using custom primers. The authors' analysis ran thus. Raw reads were processed with MiGEC to extract unique molecular identifiers, and MiXCR was used to determine CDR3 positions. Recombination models were inferred per individual with the repgenHMM and IGoR tools using an EM algorithm. The analysis of shared clonotypes was done with the tcR package in R, with sharing normalized by the product of cloneset sizes. Out-of-frame nonproductive sequences were analyzed to study raw recombination free of thymic and clonal selection effects. The public reads were reprocessed in TCRdb via fastp at Q25 and MiXCR, keeping in-frame beta chains. Entries are consolidated by CDR3 protein sequence, retaining the most common genes and DNA. It is TCRdb's table, rather than the study itself, that gives the V and J calls and clone size. The sample table shows about 920,000 distinct CDR3 sequences, and about 12% are seen once. The ten top clones hold around 1.5% of the sample.

A further study also used this sample, focusing on yellow fever vaccine responses in identical twins. As the second publication notes: The T cell response to vaccination in identical twins was reported by the authors to appear partly convergent and partly personalized. The study precisely tracked vaccine-responding T cell clones in identical twins.

The sequenced material came from PBMCs. The sequence was collected from a woman aged 18-29 years in good health. Here the chain combines TRBV7-8 and TRBJ2-5, with TRBD1 perhaps the D gene, on 6 matching bases. The nucleotide sequence is given as TGTGCCAGCAGCTCAGGACAGAACCAAGAGACCCAGTACTTC. This yields the protein CASSSGQNQETQYF.